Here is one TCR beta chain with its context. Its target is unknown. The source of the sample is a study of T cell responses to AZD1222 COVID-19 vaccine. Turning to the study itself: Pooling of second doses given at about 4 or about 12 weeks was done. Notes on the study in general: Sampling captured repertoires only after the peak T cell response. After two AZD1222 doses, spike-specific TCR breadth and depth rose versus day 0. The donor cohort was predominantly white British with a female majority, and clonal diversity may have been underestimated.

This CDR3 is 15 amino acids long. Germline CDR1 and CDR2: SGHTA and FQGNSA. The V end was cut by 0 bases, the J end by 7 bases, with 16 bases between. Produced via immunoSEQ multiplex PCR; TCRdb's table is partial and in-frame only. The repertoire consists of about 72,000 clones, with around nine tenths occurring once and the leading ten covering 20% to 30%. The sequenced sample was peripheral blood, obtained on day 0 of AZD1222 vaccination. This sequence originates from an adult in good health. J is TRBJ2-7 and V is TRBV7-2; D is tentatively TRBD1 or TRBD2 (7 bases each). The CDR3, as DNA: TGTGCCAGCAGCTTAGCCCAGGGGGGGGGCTTGGAGCAGTACTTC. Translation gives CASSLAQGGGLEQYF.